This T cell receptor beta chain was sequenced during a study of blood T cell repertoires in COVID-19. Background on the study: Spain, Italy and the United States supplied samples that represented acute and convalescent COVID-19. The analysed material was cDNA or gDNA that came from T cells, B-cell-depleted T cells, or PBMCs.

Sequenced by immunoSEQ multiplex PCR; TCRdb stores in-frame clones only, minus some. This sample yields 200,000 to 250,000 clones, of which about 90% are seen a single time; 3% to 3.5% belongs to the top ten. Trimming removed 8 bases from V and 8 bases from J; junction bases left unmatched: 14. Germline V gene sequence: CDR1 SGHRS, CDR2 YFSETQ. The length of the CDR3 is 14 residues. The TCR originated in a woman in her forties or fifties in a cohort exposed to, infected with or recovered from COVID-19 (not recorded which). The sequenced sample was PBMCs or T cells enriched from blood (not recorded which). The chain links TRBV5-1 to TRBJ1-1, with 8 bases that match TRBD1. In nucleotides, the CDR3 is TGCGCCAGTACACCGACGACAGGGGTGGAAGAAGCTTTCTTT. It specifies CASTPTTGVEEAFF.